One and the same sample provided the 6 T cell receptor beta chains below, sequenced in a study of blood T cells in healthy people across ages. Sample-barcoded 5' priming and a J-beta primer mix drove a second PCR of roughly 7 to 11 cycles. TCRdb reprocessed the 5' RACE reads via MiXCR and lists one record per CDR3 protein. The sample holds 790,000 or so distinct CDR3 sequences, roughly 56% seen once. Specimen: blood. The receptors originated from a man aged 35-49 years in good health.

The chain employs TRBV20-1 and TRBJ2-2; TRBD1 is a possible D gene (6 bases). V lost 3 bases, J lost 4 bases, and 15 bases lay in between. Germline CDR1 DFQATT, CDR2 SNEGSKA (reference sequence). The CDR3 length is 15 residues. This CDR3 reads CSASRGTTGTGELFF. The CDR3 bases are TGCAGTGCTAGTAGGGGGACGACGGGCACCGGGGAGCTGTTTTTT.

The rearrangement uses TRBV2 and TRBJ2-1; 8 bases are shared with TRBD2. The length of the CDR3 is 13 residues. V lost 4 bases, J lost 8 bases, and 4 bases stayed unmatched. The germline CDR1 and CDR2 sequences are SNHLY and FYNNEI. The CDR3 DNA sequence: TGTGCCAGCAGTGGGACTAGCCTCGATGAGCAGTTCTTC. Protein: CASSGTSLDEQFF.

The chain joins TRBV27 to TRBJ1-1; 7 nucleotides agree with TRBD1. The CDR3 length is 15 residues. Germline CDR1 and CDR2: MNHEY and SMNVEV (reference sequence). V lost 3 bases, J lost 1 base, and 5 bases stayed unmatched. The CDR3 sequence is CASSFGYRGNTEAFF. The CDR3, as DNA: TGTGCCAGCAGTTTTGGGTACAGGGGGAACACTGAAGCTTTCTTT.

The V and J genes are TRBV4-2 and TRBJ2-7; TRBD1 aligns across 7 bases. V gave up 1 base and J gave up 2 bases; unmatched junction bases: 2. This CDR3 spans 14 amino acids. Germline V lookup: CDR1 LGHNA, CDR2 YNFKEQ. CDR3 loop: CASSQGDSAYEQYF. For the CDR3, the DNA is TGTGCCAGCAGCCAAGGGGACAGTGCCTACGAGCAGTACTTC.

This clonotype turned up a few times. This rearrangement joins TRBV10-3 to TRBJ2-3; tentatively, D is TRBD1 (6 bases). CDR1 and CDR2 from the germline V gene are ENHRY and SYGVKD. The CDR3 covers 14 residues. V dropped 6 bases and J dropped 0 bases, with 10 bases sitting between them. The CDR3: CAIRADRSTDTQYF. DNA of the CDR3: TGTGCCATCAGAGCGGACAGAAGCACAGATACGCAGTATTTT.

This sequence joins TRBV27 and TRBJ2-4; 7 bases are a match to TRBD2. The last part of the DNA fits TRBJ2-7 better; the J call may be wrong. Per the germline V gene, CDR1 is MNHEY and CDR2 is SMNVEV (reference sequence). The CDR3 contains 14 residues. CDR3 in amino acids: CASKPGDYSYEQYF. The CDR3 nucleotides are TGTGCCAGCAAACCTGGGGACTACTCCTACGAGCAGTACTTC.